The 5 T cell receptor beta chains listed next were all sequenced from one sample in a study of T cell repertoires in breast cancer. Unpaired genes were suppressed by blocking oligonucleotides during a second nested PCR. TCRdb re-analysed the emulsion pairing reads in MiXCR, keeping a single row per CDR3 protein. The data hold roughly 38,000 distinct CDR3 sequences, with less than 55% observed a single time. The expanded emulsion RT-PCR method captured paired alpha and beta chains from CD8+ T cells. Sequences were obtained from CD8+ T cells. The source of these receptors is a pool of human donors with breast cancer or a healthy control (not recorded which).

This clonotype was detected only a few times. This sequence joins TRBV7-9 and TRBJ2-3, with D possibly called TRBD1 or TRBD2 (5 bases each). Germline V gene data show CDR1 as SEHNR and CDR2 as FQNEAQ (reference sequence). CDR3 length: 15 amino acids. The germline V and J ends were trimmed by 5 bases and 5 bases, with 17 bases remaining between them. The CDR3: CASSPAMGVGDTQYF. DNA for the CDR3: TGTGCCAGCAGCCCAGCGATGGGGGTCGGAGATACGCAGTATTTT.

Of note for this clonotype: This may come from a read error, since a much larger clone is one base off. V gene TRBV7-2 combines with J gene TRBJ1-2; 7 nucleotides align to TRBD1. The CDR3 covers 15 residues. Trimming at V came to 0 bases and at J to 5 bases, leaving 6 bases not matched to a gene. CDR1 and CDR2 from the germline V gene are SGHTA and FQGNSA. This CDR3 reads CASSLASGGGYGYTF. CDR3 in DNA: TGTGCCAGCAGCTTAGCGTCAGGGGGAGGGTATGGCTACACCTTC.

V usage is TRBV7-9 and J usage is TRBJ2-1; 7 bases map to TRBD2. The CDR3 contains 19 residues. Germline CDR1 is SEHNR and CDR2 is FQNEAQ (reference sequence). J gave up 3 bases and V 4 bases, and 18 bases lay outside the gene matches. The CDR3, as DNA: TGTGCCAGCAGCTCCCCCCAAGGAGGACTAGTCAGAATCTACAATGAGCAGTTCTTC. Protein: CASSSPQGGLVRIYNEQFF.

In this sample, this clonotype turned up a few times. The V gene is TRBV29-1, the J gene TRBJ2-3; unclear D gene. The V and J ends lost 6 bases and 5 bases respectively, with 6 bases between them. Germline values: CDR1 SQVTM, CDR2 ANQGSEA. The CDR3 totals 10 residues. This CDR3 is CSVKLDTQYF. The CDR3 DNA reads TGCAGCGTAAAGCTAGATACGCAGTATTTT.

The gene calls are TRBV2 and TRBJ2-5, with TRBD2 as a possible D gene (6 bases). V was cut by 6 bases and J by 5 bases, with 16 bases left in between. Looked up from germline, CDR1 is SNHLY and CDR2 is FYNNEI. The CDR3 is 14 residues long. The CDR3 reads CASRFLAGIETQYF. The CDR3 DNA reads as TGTGCCAGCAGGTTTCTGGCGGGGATTGAGACCCAGTACTTC.